The entry that follows covers one TCR beta chain sequence. These data come from a study of blood T cell repertoires in COVID-19. Authors' analysis steps: Reference gene primer amplification in the assay estimated nucleated cell counts. Measured with immunoSEQ multiplex PCR; TCRdb has only the in-frame clones, and not every one. The DNA was the basis for D and trimming; V, J and clone size are from that table. The sample carries about 190,000 clones, less than 85% recorded once. CDR1 and CDR2 (germline): LNHDA, SQIVND (reference sequence). There are 14 residues in the CDR3. Trimming stripped 3 bases from V and 6 bases from J, with 12 bases between.

Source material: peripheral blood. The rearrangement uses TRBV19 and TRBJ2-1; weak D call: TRBD2 (5 bases). This TCR was recovered from a man aged 50-59 years who had recovered from COVID-19. CDR3 amino acids: CASSMDWVTNEQFF. As DNA, the CDR3 is TGTGCCAGTAGTATGGACTGGGTAACCAATGAGCAGTTCTTC.